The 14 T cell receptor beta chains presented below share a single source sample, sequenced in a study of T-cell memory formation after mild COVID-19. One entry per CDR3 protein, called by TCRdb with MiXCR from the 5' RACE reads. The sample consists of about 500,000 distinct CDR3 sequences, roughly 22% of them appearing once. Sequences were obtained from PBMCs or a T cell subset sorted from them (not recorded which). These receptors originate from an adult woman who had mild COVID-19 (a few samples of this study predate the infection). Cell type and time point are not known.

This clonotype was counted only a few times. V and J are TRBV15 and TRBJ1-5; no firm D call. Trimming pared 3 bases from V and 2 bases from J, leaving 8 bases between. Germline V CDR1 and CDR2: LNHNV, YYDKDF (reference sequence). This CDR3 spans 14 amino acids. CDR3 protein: CATSRVEGNQPQHF. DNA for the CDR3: TGTGCCACCAGCAGGGTTGAGGGCAATCAGCCCCAGCATTTT.

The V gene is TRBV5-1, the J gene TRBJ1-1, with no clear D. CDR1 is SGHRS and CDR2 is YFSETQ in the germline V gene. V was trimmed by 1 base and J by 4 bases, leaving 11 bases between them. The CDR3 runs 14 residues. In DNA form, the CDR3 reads TGCGCCAGCAGCTTGACTACCGGGGTCACTGAAGCTTTCTTT. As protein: CASSLTTGVTEAFF.

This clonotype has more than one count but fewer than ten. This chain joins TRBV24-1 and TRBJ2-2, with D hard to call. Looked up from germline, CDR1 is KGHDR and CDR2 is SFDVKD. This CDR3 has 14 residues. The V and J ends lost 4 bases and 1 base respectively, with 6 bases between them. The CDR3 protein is CATSEGQNTGELFF. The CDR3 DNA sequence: TGTGCCACCAGTGAAGGTCAGAACACCGGGGAGCTGTTTTTT.

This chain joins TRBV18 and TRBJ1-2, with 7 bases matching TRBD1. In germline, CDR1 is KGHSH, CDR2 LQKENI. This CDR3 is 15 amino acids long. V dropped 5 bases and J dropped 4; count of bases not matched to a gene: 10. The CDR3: CASSEDRDRSYGYTF. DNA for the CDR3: TGTGCCAGCTCAGAAGACAGGGACCGATCCTATGGCTACACCTTC.

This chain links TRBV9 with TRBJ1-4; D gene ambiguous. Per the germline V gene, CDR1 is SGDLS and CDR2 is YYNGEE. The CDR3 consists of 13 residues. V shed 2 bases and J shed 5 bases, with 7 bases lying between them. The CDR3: CASSVAGNEKLFF. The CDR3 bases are TGTGCCAGCAGCGTGGCCGGAAATGAAAAACTGTTTTTT.

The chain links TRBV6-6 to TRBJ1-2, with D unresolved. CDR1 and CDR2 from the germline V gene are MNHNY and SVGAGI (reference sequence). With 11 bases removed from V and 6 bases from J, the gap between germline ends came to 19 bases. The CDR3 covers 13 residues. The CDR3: CASANRGLDGYTF. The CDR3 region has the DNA TGTGCCTCGGCGAATAGAGGTCTGGATGGCTACACCTTC.

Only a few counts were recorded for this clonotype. CDR3: CSVATVMNTEAFF. In DNA form, the CDR3 reads TGCAGCGTTGCGACAGTTATGAACACTGAAGCTTTCTTT. The V gene is TRBV29-1, the J gene TRBJ1-1; the D gene is possibly TRBD1 (5 bases). The CDR3 has 13 residues. V lost 4 bases and J 0 bases, leaving 9 bases between the germline ends. Germline V gene data show CDR1 as SQVTM and CDR2 as ANQGSEA.

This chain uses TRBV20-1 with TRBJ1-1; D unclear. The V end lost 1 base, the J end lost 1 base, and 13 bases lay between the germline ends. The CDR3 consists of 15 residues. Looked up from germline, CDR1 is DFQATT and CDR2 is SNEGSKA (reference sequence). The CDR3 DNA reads TGCAGTGCTAGAGCCACAAAAGTTGGGAACACTGAAGCTTTCTTT. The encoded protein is CSARATKVGNTEAFF.

The CDR3 DNA reads as TGTGCCAGCAGCTCCCGATCGACCGGGGTTAGGACCCAGTACTTC. Translated: CASSSRSTGVRTQYF. The chain links TRBV7-2 to TRBJ2-5, with TRBD2 as a possible D gene (5 bases). Trimming removed 4 bases from V and 7 bases from J, with 19 bases in between. This CDR3 spans 15 amino acids. Germline V gene data show CDR1 as SGHTA and CDR2 as FQGNSA.

CDR3 DNA sequence: TGTGCCACCAGTGATGCGACTCCAAGACCCTACAATGAGCAGTTCTTC. Amino acid sequence: CATSDATPRPYNEQFF. This chain links TRBV24-1 with TRBJ2-1; D gene uncertain. Germline CDR1 and CDR2: KGHDR and SFDVKD. Trimming took 3 bases from V and 2 from J, leaving 13 bases between them. This CDR3 is built from 16 residues.

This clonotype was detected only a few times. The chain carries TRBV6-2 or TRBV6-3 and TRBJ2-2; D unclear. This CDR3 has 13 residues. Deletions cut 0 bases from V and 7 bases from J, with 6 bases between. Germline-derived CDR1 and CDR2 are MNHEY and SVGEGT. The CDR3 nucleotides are TGTGCCAGCAGTTACTCGGAGAGCGGGGAGCTGTTTTTT. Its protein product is CASSYSESGELFF.

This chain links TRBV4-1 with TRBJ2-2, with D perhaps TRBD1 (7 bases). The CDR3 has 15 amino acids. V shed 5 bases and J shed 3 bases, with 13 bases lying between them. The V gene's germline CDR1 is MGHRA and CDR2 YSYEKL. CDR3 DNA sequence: TGCGCCAGCAGCTCCACCAGGGGGGACACCGGGGAGCTGTTTTTT. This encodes CASSSTRGDTGELFF.

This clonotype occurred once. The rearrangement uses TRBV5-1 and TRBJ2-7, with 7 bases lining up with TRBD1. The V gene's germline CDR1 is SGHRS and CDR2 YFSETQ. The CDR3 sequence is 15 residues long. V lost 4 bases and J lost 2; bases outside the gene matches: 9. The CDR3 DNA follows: TGCGCCAGCAGCCAAGGGACAGAGCCGACCTACGAGCAGTACTTC. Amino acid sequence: CASSQGTEPTYEQYF. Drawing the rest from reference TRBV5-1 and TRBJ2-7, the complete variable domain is KAGVTQTPRYLIKTRGQQVTLSCSPISGHRSVSWYQQTPGQGLQFLFEYFSETQRNKGNFPGRFSGRQFSNSRSEMNVSTLELGDSALYLCASSQGTEPTYEQYFGPGTRLTVT.

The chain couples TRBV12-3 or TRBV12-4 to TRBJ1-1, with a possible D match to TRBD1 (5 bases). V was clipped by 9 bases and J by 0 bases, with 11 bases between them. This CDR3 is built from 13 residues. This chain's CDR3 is CASLGPLNTEAFF. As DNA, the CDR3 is TGTGCCAGTCTGGGACCGCTGAACACTGAAGCTTTCTTT.